The 19 T cell receptor beta chains given below trace back to one sample, sequenced in a study of shared clonotypes between healthy human individuals. Only in-frame clones appear in the TCRdb table, and some are missing; sequencing was by immunoSEQ multiplex PCR. In the table there are about 2 million clones, 95% of which are singletons. Sequencing was carried out using naive CD4+ T cells sorted from blood. Sample subset: CD45RA+ positively selected. These receptors all come from a man between 18 and 35 years old in good health.

This clone has a single count. The rearrangement uses TRBV11-2 and TRBJ1-6; a possible D gene is TRBD1 (5 bases). V gave up 6 bases and J gave up 7 bases, with 13 bases separating them. The CDR3 has 14 residues. Germline loops: CDR1 SGHAT, CDR2 FQNNGV. The CDR3, as DNA: TGTGCCAGCAGACCCGGGGGGGAAAATTCACCCCTCCACTTT. Its translation is CASRPGGENSPLHF.

With regard to this clone: Other DNA sequences of this sample code for an identical CDR3. The genes are TRBV20-1 and TRBJ2-3; no clear D. Germline V gene lookup returns CDR1 DFQATT and CDR2 SNEGSKA (reference sequence). This CDR3 has 10 residues. The germline V and J ends were trimmed by 6 bases and 6 bases, with 7 bases remaining between them. The CDR3 DNA follows: TGCAGTGCCAGAATGGATACGCAGTATTTT. This sequence encodes CSARMDTQYF.

J is TRBJ1-1 and V is TRBV30; D is undetermined. V was clipped by 2 bases and J by 2 bases, with 18 bases between them. The CDR3 covers 16 residues. Germline CDR1 and CDR2: GTSNPN and SVGIG (reference sequence). Here the CDR3 DNA reads TGTGCCTGGAGTCCTCCTTCGTGGTACGCCAACACTGAAGCTTTCTTT. Translated: CAWSPPSWYANTEAFF. Filled out from reference TRBV30 and TRBJ1-1, the complete variable domain reads SQTIHQWPATLVQPVGSPLSLECTVEGTSNPNLYWYRQAAGRGLQLLFYSVGIGQISSEVPQNLSASRPQDRQFILSSKKLLLSDSGFYLCAWSPPSWYANTEAFFGQGTRLTVV.

The rearrangement links TRBV10-1 to TRBJ2-1; a weak D match, TRBD2 (6 bases). The ends were cut back, 0 bases at V and 9 bases at J, with 12 bases in the middle. Germline assignment: CDR1 WNHNN and CDR2 SYGVQD (reference sequence). There are 14 residues in the CDR3. The CDR3 sequence: CASSESWEAGEQFF. CDR3 DNA: TGCGCCAGCAGTGAGTCCTGGGAGGCGGGTGAGCAGTTCTTC.

J is TRBJ1-4 and V is TRBV5-4; weak D call: TRBD1 (5 bases). This CDR3 is built from 14 residues. Germline assignment: CDR1 SGHNT and CDR2 YYREEE (reference sequence). V lost 4 bases to trimming and J lost 4 bases, with 11 bases between them. The CDR3 reads CASSLRDLNEKLFF. CDR3 sequence (DNA): TGTGCCAGCAGCCTCCGGGACCTTAATGAAAAACTGTTTTTT.

Notes on this clone: Other DNA sequences in this sample translate to the same CDR3. The V gene is TRBV4-2, the J gene TRBJ2-5; TRBD1 aligns across 9 bases. The CDR3 sequence is 13 residues long. Germline V gene data show CDR1 as LGHNA and CDR2 as YNFKEQ. J lost 5 bases, V lost 3 bases, and 1 base had no gene match. The CDR3 DNA reads TGTGCCAGCAGCCAGGACAGGGGTGAGACCCAGTACTTC. Encoded protein: CASSQDRGETQYF.

This sequence joins TRBV6-5 and TRBJ2-1; D may be TRBD1 (7 bases). CDR1 and CDR2 (germline): MNHEY, SVGAGI. The CDR3 consists of 15 residues. Trimming stripped 2 bases from V and 3 bases from J, with 11 bases between. The CDR3 region has the DNA TGTGCCAGCAGTTACATCCAGGGGGGCTACAATGAGCAGTTCTTC. Translated, it gives CASSYIQGGYNEQFF.

The chain links TRBV27 to TRBJ1-1; unclear D gene. V was cut by 2 bases and J by 6 bases, with 13 bases left in between. The CDR3 contains 14 residues. The germline CDR1 and CDR2 sequences are MNHEY and SMNVEV (reference sequence). CDR3 nucleotide sequence: TGTGCCAGCAGTTTACCCAACACGCCATCTGAAGCTTTCTTT. Protein product: CASSLPNTPSEAFF.

This clone has only one observation. V and J are TRBV7-9 and TRBJ2-1; 9 bases are shared with TRBD2. Germline trimming cut 2 bases from V and 4 bases from J; bases unmatched to any gene: 6. Germline-derived CDR1 and CDR2 are SEHNR and FQNEAQ (reference sequence). The CDR3 is 16 amino acids. CDR3 DNA: TGTGCCAGCAGCTTACTTAGCGGGAGCTTGTACAATGAGCAGTTCTTC. This codes for CASSLLSGSLYNEQFF.

This clone was picked up one time. The chain recombines TRBV7-6 with TRBJ1-5, with D possibly being TRBD1 (6 bases). V was trimmed by 1 base and J by 4 bases, leaving 11 bases between them. The length of the CDR3 is 15 residues. Germline lookup yields CDR1 SGHVS and CDR2 FNYEAQ. This CDR3 reads CASSLGAGANQPQHF. CDR3 DNA: TGTGCCAGCAGCTTAGGGGCAGGGGCAAATCAGCCCCAGCATTTT.

V is TRBV4-3 and J is TRBJ2-2; 8 bases align to TRBD2. Germline CDR1 LGHNA, CDR2 YSLEER. This CDR3 has 17 residues. Unmatched junction bases numbered 6, after V lost 0 bases and J lost 3 bases. The CDR3 protein is CASSQDPGGPYTGELFF. CDR3 nucleotide sequence: TGCGCCAGCAGCCAAGATCCGGGAGGGCCGTACACCGGGGAGCTGTTTTTT.

The chain uses TRBV5-1 and TRBJ1-4, with D perhaps TRBD1 (6 bases). V was pared by 10 bases and J by 5 bases, with 18 bases between. The CDR3 is 14 amino acids. CDR1 is SGHRS, CDR2 YFSETQ, per germline. In DNA form, the CDR3 reads TGCGCCTCCGACGGGGGCGGCCGGAATGAAAAACTGTTTTTT. Protein sequence: CASDGGGRNEKLFF.

This CDR3 is CASEHTGFRNYGYTF. Here the CDR3 DNA reads TGTGCCAGTGAACATACCGGGTTTCGAAACTATGGCTACACCTTC. The rearrangement links TRBV6-5 to TRBJ1-2; D unresolved. Germline CDR1 is MNHEY and CDR2 is SVGAGI. The CDR3 is made up of 15 amino acids. The V end was cut by 9 bases, the J end by 2 bases, with 19 bases between.

V gene TRBV19 combines with J gene TRBJ2-3; 12 nucleotides align to TRBD2. J lost 2 bases, V lost 4 bases, and 4 bases had no gene match. The length of the CDR3 is 16 residues. CDR1 LNHDA and CDR2 SQIVND come from the germline V gene (reference sequence). CDR3 sequence (DNA): TGTGCCAGTAGTACACTAGCGGGGGGCGCCACAGATACGCAGTATTTT. Amino acids: CASSTLAGGATDTQYF.

This chain uses TRBV18 with TRBJ1-3, with 7 bases identical to TRBD1. Germline V lookup: CDR1 KGHSH, CDR2 LQKENI. V shed 0 bases and J 4 bases; nucleotides not matched to a gene: 12. The CDR3 totals 18 residues. CDR3 sequence reads: CASSPPPGGTTSGNTIYF. The CDR3 DNA reads TGTGCCAGCTCACCACCCCCAGGGGGGACTACTTCGGGAAACACCATATATTTT. The full variable domain, rest sourced from reference TRBV18 and TRBJ1-3, is NAGVMQNPRHLVRRRGQEARLRCSPMKGHSHVYWYRQLPEEGLKFMVYLQKENIIDESGMPKERFSAEFPKEGPSILRIQQVVRGDSAAYFCASSPPPGGTTSGNTIYFGEGSWLTVV.

This chain connects TRBV5-1 to TRBJ2-3; D may be TRBD1 (6 bases). Germline CDR1 reads SGHRS; CDR2 reads YFSETQ. The V end lost 0 bases, the J end lost 5 bases, and 13 bases lay between the germline ends. CDR3 size: 15 residues. The CDR3 spells CASSLEQGKGDTQYF. Written as DNA, the CDR3 is TGCGCCAGCAGCTTGGAACAGGGTAAGGGAGATACGCAGTATTTT.

V gene TRBV2 combines with J gene TRBJ2-7; TRBD2 matches at 8 bases. The V gene's germline CDR1 is SNHLY and CDR2 FYNNEI. The CDR3 sequence is 17 residues long. The ends lost 4 bases at V and 0 bases at J; junction bases unmatched: 11. In nucleotides, the CDR3 is TGTGCCAGCAGTGTTAGGGTTAGCGGGGCGGCCTCCTACGAGCAGTACTTC. Translation: CASSVRVSGAASYEQYF.

The chain carries TRBV5-6 and TRBJ2-1, with 9 bases that match TRBD2. CDR3 length equals 14 residues. The germline V gene has CDR1 SGHDT and CDR2 YYEEEE. Trimming removed 6 bases from V and 7 bases from J; junction bases left unmatched: 8. CDR3 amino acids: CASTPRAGGNEQFF. The CDR3 DNA follows: TGTGCCAGCACCCCGCGTGCGGGAGGGAATGAGCAGTTCTTC.

The chain carries TRBV6-5 and TRBJ1-2; the match to TRBD1 covers 7 bases. Germline CDR1 and CDR2: MNHEY and SVGAGI. V lost 6 bases to trimming and J lost 7 bases; unmatched junction nucleotides: 14. There are 15 residues in the CDR3. The chain's CDR3 is CASSPLTTGSVGYTF. CDR3 coding DNA: TGTGCCAGCAGCCCCCTAACGACAGGGTCGGTTGGCTACACCTTC.